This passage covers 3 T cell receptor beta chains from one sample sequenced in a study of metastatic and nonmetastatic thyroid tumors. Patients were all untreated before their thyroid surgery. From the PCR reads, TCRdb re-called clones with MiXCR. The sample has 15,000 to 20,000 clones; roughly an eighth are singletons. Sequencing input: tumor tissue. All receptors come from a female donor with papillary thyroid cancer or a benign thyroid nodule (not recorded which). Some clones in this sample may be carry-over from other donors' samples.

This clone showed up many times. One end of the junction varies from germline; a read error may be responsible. Written as DNA, the CDR3 is TGTGCCTGGAGTGTACCAGCGGGAGTTATCTTC. It translates to CAWSVPAGVIF. The rearrangement uses TRBV30 and TRBJ2-1; TRBD2 aligns across 8 bases. Germline loops: CDR1 GTSNPN, CDR2 SVGIG (reference sequence). CDR3 size: 11 residues.

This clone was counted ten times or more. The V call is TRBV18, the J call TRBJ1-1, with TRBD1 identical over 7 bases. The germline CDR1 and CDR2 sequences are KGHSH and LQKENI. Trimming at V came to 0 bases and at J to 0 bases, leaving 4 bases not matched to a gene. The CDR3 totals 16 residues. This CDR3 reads CASSPPLQGMNTEAFF. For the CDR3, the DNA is TGTGCCAGCTCACCACCGTTACAGGGGATGAACACTGAAGCTTTCTTT.

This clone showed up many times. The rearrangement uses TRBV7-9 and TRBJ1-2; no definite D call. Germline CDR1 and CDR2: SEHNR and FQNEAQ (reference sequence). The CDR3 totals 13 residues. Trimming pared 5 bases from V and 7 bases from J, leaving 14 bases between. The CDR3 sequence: CASSRGEFGGYTF. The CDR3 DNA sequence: TGTGCCAGCAGCCGCGGGGAGTTTGGTGGCTACACCTTC.